This T cell receptor beta chain was documented in a study of Ad26.COV2.S vaccination and SARS-CoV-2 variants. The V end was cut by 6 bases, the J end by 1 base, with 19 bases between. Germline CDR1 is MDHEN and CDR2 is SYDVKM. The CDR3 totals 16 residues. The data were produced by immunoSEQ multiplex PCR, yet TCRdb's version contains in-frame clones alone and is incomplete. The table includes 360,000 or so clones, 89% detected once. Treatment: 15 to 20 received Ad26.COV2.S at low or high dose, single or two shots; five or six received placebo; per-sample allocation not given. Repertoires come from day 63 after the first vaccine or placebo injection.

This sample comprised peripheral blood, obtained in a trial of Ad26.COV2.S vaccine versus placebo. This TCR derives from a person aged 18-60 years who received the Ad26.COV2.S COVID-19 vaccine or a placebo. The J gene is TRBJ2-7, the V gene TRBV28; D possibly corresponds to TRBD2 (5 bases). The CDR3 region is CASSPEGGVVSYEQYF. CDR3 nucleotide sequence: TGTGCCAGCAGCCCCGAGGGCGGAGTTGTTTCCTACGAGCAGTACTTC.